A selection of T cell receptor beta chains follows, all from one sample in a study of shared clonotypes between healthy human individuals. Profiled with immunoSEQ multiplex PCR; TCRdb holds only in-frame clones, not every one. The sample lists roughly 2 million clones; under 97% were seen once. Sequencing was done on a sample of naive CD4+ T cells sorted from blood. These receptors all stem from a man aged 18-30 years in good health. Both conserved end residues are part of each CDR3. Each record gives: clone size, J gene, V gene, D gene, CDR3 DNA, CDR3 protein. A D gene is named only where the DNA matches it firmly. The size entry is marked missing in some rows and otherwise reads once, few, many or a size class.

abundance: NA; j_gene: TRBJ1-5; v_gene: TRBV28; d_gene: NA; CDR3nt: TGTGCCAGCAGTGGGCTACAGCCCCAGCATTTT; CDR3aa: CASSGLQPQHF
abundance: once; j_gene: TRBJ1-1; v_gene: TRBV6-5; d_gene: TRBD1; CDR3nt: TGTGCCAGCAGTGGGACAGGGGGATCGGTCGCTTTCTTT; CDR3aa: CASSGTGGSVAFF
abundance: NA; j_gene: TRBJ2-1; v_gene: TRBV5-1; d_gene: TRBD2; CDR3nt: TGCGCCAGCAGCCTCCTAGCGGGAGTAACCAATGAGCAGTTCTTC; CDR3aa: CASSLLAGVTNEQFF
abundance: NA; j_gene: TRBJ2-5; v_gene: TRBV19; d_gene: NA; CDR3nt: TGTGCCAGTAGTATAGATCCTCGAGACGGGACCCAGTACTTC; CDR3aa: CASSIDPRDGTQYF
abundance: NA; j_gene: TRBJ1-2; v_gene: TRBV6-5; d_gene: TRBD1; CDR3nt: TGTGCCAGCAGTTACTCAGGGGGCCGCGATGGCTACACCTTC; CDR3aa: CASSYSGGRDGYTF
abundance: NA; j_gene: TRBJ1-1; v_gene: TRBV2; d_gene: TRBD1; CDR3nt: TGTGCCAGCAATGAGGACAGGGGGCTCACTGAAGCTTTCTTT; CDR3aa: CASNEDRGLTEAFF
abundance: NA; j_gene: TRBJ2-6; v_gene: TRBV10-2; d_gene: NA; CDR3nt: TGCGCCAGCAGTGATGGGGCCCCCTCTGGGGCCAACGTCCTGACTTTC; CDR3aa: CASSDGAPSGANVLTF
abundance: NA; j_gene: TRBJ1-4; v_gene: TRBV5-8; d_gene: NA; CDR3nt: TGTGCCAGCAACACTTGGGTGGAGAAGTCTAATGAAAAACTGTTTTTT; CDR3aa: CASNTWVEKSNEKLFF
abundance: NA; j_gene: TRBJ2-5; v_gene: TRBV5-1; d_gene: TRBD2; CDR3nt: TGCGCCAGCAGCTTGGAACCTAAAGCGGGGGGGCTCGAGACCCAGTACTTC; CDR3aa: CASSLEPKAGGLETQYF
abundance: once; j_gene: TRBJ1-5; v_gene: TRBV11-2; d_gene: NA; CDR3nt: TGTGCCAGCAGCTCGGGAGCGGGGGAGCCCCAGCATTTT; CDR3aa: CASSSGAGEPQHF
abundance: NA; j_gene: TRBJ2-7; v_gene: TRBV7-9; d_gene: NA; CDR3nt: TGTGCCAGCAGCTTACCCCCCGGCGGATTCTCCTACGAGCAGTACTTC; CDR3aa: CASSLPPGGFSYEQYF
abundance: NA; j_gene: TRBJ2-7; v_gene: TRBV10-3; d_gene: TRBD1; CDR3nt: TGTGCCATCAGTGCTTGGGACAGGGGAAACGAGCAGTACTTC; CDR3aa: CAISAWDRGNEQYF
abundance: NA; j_gene: TRBJ1-1; v_gene: TRBV30; d_gene: TRBD1; CDR3nt: TGTGCCTGGAGTGTAGGACAGGCCAACACTGAAGCTTTCTTT; CDR3aa: CAWSVGQANTEAFF
abundance: NA; j_gene: TRBJ1-2; v_gene: TRBV14; d_gene: NA; CDR3nt: TGTGCCAGCAGCCAATTATCTGGGACCTACTATGGCTACACCTTC; CDR3aa: CASSQLSGTYYGYTF
abundance: NA; j_gene: TRBJ1-4; v_gene: TRBV6-5; d_gene: NA; CDR3nt: TGTGCCAGCAGTTACTCGAACGGGCATGAAAAACTGTTTTTT; CDR3aa: CASSYSNGHEKLFF
abundance: NA; j_gene: TRBJ2-7; v_gene: TRBV18; d_gene: TRBD2; CDR3nt: TGTGCCAGCTCACCACCAACTAGCGGGGGCTACGAGCAGTACTTC; CDR3aa: CASSPPTSGGYEQYF
abundance: NA; j_gene: TRBJ2-5; v_gene: TRBV14; d_gene: TRBD2; CDR3nt: TGTGCCAGCAGCCAGAGACTAGCGGTTAGACAAGAGACCCAGTACTTC; CDR3aa: CASSQRLAVRQETQYF
abundance: once; j_gene: TRBJ1-2; v_gene: TRBV5-6; d_gene: TRBD1; CDR3nt: TGTGCCAGCAGCTTGAAGACAGGGCTACACACCTTC; CDR3aa: CASSLKTGLHTF
abundance: NA; j_gene: TRBJ1-1; v_gene: TRBV29-1; d_gene: NA; CDR3nt: TGCAGCGTTGTCGGCAGGCTTGGGGGGAACACTGAAGCTTTCTTT; CDR3aa: CSVVGRLGGNTEAFF
abundance: NA; j_gene: TRBJ2-2; v_gene: TRBV6-4; d_gene: TRBD2; CDR3nt: TGTGCCAGCAGCGCCCAGGGAGCGGGGGCCCGGGAGCTGTTTTTT; CDR3aa: CASSAQGAGARELFF
abundance: NA; j_gene: TRBJ2-5; v_gene: TRBV9; d_gene: NA; CDR3nt: TGTGCCAGCAGCCCGACGGCCCTCGCAGAGACCCAGTACTTC; CDR3aa: CASSPTALAETQYF
abundance: NA; j_gene: TRBJ2-7; v_gene: TRBV6-1; d_gene: NA; CDR3nt: TGTGCCAGCAGGCCAAGTAAGCGGGTAGGCGAGCAGTACTTC; CDR3aa: CASRPSKRVGEQYF
abundance: NA; j_gene: TRBJ2-3; v_gene: TRBV7-2; d_gene: TRBD2; CDR3nt: TGTGCCAGCAGTCGTAGCTTACTAGCGGCTACAGATACGCAGTATTTT; CDR3aa: CASSRSLLAATDTQYF
abundance: NA; j_gene: TRBJ2-5; v_gene: TRBV18; d_gene: NA; CDR3nt: TGTGCCAGCTCACCCCTTGCGGGAGAGACCCAGTACTTC; CDR3aa: CASSPLAGETQYF
abundance: few; j_gene: TRBJ2-7; v_gene: TRBV2; d_gene: NA; CDR3nt: TGTGCCAGCAGTGAGCCCTACGAGCAGTACTTC; CDR3aa: CASSEPYEQYF
abundance: NA; j_gene: TRBJ1-2; v_gene: TRBV5-1; d_gene: NA; CDR3nt: TGCGCCAGCAGCTTGGCCGGTGCTTCAAGCGGTGGCTACACCTTC; CDR3aa: CASSLAGASSGGYTF